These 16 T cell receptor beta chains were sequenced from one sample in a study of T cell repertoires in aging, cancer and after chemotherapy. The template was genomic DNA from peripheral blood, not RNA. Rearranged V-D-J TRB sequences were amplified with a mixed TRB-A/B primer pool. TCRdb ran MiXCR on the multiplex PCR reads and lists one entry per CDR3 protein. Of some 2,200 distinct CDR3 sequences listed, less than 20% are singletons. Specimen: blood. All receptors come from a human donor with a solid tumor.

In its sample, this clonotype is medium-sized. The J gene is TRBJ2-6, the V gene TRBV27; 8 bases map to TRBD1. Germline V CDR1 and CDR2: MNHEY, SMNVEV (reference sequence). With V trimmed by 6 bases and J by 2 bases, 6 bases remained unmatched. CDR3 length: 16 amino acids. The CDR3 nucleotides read TGTGCCAGCAGCCAACCGGACAGGGCTGGGGCCAACGTCCTGACTTTC. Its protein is CASSQPDRAGANVLTF. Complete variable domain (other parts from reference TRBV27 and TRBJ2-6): EAQVTQNPRYLITVTGKKLTVTCSQNMNHEYMSWYRQDPGLGLRQIYYSMNVEVTDKGDVPEGYKVSRKEKRNFPLILESPSPNQTSLYFCASSQPDRAGANVLTFGAGSRLTVL.

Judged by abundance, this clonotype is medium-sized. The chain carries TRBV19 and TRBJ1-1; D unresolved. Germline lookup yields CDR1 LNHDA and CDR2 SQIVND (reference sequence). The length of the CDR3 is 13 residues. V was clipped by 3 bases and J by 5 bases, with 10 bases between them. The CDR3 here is CASSIAGDTEAFF. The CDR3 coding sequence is TGTGCCAGTAGTATCGCTGGGGATACTGAAGCTTTCTTT.

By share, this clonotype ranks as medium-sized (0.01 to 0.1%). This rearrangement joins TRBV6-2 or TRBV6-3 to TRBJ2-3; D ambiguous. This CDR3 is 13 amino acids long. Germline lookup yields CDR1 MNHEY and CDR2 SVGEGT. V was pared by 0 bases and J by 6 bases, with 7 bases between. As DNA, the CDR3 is TGTGCCAGCAGTTACTCCCTAGTGGATACGCAGTATTTT. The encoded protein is CASSYSLVDTQYF.

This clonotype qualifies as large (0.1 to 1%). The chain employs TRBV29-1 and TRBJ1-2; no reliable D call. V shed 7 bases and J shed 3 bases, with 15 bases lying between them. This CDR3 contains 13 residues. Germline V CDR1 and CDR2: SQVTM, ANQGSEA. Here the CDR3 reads CSAGRTDYYGYTF. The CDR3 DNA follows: TGCAGCGCCGGCAGGACGGATTACTATGGCTACACCTTC.

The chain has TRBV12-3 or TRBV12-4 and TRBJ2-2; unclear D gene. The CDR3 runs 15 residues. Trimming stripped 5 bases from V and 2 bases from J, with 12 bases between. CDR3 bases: TGTGCCAGCAGTCCCCTGACTGGAAACACCGGGGAGCTGTTTTTT. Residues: CASSPLTGNTGELFF.

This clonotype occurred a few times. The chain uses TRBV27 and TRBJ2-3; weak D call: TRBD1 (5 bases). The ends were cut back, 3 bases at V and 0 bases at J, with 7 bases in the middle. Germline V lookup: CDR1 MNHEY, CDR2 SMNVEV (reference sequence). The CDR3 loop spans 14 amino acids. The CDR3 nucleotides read TGTGCCAGCAGTTTGACAGTAAGCACAGATACGCAGTATTTT. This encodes CASSLTVSTDTQYF.

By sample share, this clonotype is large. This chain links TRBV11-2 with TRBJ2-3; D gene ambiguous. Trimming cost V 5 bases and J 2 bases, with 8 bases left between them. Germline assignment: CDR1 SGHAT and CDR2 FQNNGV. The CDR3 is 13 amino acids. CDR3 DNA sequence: TGTGCCAGCAGCCGACAAAACACAGATACGCAGTATTTT. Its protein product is CASSRQNTDTQYF.

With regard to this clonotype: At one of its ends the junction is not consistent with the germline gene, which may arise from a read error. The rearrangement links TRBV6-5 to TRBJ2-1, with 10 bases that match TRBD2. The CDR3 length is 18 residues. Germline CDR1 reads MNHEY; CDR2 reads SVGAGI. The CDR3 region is CAISEWRAGGSSYNEQFF. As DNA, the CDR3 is TGTGCCATCAGTGAGTGGCGAGCGGGAGGGTCCTCCTACAATGAGCAGTTCTTC.

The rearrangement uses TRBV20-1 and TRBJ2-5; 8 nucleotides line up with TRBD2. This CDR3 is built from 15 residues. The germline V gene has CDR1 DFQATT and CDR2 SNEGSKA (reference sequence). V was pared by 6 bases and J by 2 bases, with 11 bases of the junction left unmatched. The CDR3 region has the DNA TGCAGTGCGTCTTTCGCGGGAGGTGTACAAGAGACCCAGTACTTC. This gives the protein CSASFAGGVQETQYF.

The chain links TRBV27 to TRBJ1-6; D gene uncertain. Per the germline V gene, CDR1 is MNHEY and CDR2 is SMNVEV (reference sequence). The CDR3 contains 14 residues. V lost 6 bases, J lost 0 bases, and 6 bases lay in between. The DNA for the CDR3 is TGTGCCAGCAGAGGAAGCTCCTATAATTCACCCCTCCACTTT. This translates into CASRGSSYNSPLHF.

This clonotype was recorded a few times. CDR3 nucleotide sequence: TGCGCCAGCAGCTTAGCCCCCCGGGCTAGGGGAGGGACAGATACGCAGTATTTT. It specifies CASSLAPRARGGTDTQYF. V and J are TRBV5-1 and TRBJ2-3; 7 positions match TRBD2. This CDR3 is 18 amino acids long. V lost 2 bases, J lost 3 bases, and 15 bases stayed unmatched. CDR1 and CDR2 (germline): SGHRS, YFSETQ. The variable domain in full, with the rest retrieved from reference TRBV5-1 and TRBJ2-3, is KAGVTQTPRYLIKTRGQQVTLSCSPISGHRSVSWYQQTPGQGLQFLFEYFSETQRNKGNFPGRFSGRQFSNSRSEMNVSTLELGDSALYLCASSLAPRARGGTDTQYFGPGTRLTVL.

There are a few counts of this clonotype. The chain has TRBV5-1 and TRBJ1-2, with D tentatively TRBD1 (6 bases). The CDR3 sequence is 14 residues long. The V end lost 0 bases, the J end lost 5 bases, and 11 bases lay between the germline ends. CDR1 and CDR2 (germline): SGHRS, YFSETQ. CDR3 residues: CASSLGGAEYGYTF. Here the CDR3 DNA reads TGCGCCAGCAGCTTGGGGGGGGCAGAATATGGCTACACCTTC.

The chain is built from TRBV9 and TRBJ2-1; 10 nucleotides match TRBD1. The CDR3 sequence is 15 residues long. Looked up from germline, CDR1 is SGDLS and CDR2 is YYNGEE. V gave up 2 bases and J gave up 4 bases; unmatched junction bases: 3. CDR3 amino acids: CASSVGTGVYNEQFF. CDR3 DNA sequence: TGTGCCAGCAGCGTCGGGACAGGGGTATACAATGAGCAGTTCTTC.

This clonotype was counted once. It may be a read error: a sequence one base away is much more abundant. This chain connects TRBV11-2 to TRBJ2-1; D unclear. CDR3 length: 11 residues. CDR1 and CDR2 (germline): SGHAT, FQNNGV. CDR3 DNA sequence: TGTGCCAGCAACAGATACAATGAGCAGTTATTC. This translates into CASNRYNEQLF.

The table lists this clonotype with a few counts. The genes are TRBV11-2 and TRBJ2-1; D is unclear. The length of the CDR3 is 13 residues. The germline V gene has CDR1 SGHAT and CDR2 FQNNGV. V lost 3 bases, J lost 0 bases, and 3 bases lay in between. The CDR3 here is CASSFDSYNEQFF. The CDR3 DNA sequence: TGTGCCAGCAGCTTCGACTCCTACAATGAGCAGTTCTTC. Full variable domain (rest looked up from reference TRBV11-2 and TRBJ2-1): EAGVAQSPRYKIIEKRQSVAFWCNPISGHATLYWYQQILGQGPKLLIQFQNNGVVDDSQLPKDRFSAERLKGVDSTLKIQPAKLEDSAVYLCASSFDSYNEQFFGPGTRLTVL.

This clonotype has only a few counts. CDR3 DNA: TGTGCCAGCAGCGTAGATGCGCGGGGGGGCTACAATGAGCAGTTCTTC. Amino acid sequence: CASSVDARGGYNEQFF. The chain couples TRBV9 to TRBJ2-1; 9 bases align to TRBD2. The length of the CDR3 is 16 residues. The germline V gene encodes CDR1 SGDLS and CDR2 YYNGEE. J was trimmed by 3 bases and V by 0 bases; bases with no gene match: 4.